The 23 T cell receptor beta chains in this list originate from one sample, sequenced in a study of identical twins. Via MiXCR, TCRdb re-called the 5' RACE reads, giving one row per CDR3 protein. The sample records about 530,000 distinct CDR3 sequences, around 22% being singletons. The same data also went into a second study, on yellow fever vaccine responses in identical twins.

The sample consisted of CD4+ T cells sorted from blood. Receptor source: a woman between 18 and 29 years old in good health.

The rearrangement joins TRBV6-2 or TRBV6-3 to TRBJ2-2; D is unclear. Per the germline V gene, CDR1 is MNHEY and CDR2 is SVGEGT. V lost 5 bases and J 1 base, leaving 8 bases between the germline ends. The CDR3 consists of 14 residues. CDR3 DNA sequence: TGTGCCAGCAGTGACGGGTGGAACACCGGGGAGCTGTTTTTT. Its translation: CASSDGWNTGELFF.

The rearrangement links TRBV12-3 or TRBV12-4 to TRBJ1-5; D is undetermined. This CDR3 contains 13 residues. Trimming took 1 base from V and 5 from J, leaving 6 bases between them. The CDR3, as DNA: TGTGCCAGCAGTTTAGGGCAGTATCAGCCCCAGCATTTT. Translated, it gives CASSLGQYQPQHF.

The chain carries TRBV20-1 and TRBJ2-4; 7 positions agree with TRBD2. CDR3 length: 15 amino acids. V was clipped by 0 bases and J by 3 bases; unmatched bases: 5. Germline V gives CDR1 DFQATT, CDR2 SNEGSKA (reference sequence). CDR3 sequence: CSAREAGRDKNIQYF. CDR3 nucleotide sequence: TGCAGTGCTAGAGAGGCAGGGAGGGACAAAAACATTCAGTACTTC.

This clonotype was detected a few times. The chain uses TRBV5-1 and TRBJ2-3, with D uncertain. Between the trimmed V and J ends, which lost 2 bases and 2 bases, there was a span of 9 bases. The germline V gene encodes CDR1 SGHRS and CDR2 YFSETQ. The CDR3 extends over 14 amino acids. CDR3 DNA sequence: TGCGCCAGCAGCTTTGCCGCCCCCACAGATACGCAGTATTTT. Protein sequence: CASSFAAPTDTQYF.

In its sample, this clonotype was seen a few times. The J gene is TRBJ2-2, the V gene TRBV12-3 or TRBV12-4; no reliable D call. V lost 5 bases and J lost 7, with 8 bases in between. This CDR3 contains 12 residues. Here the CDR3 reads CASSTELGELFF. Here the CDR3 DNA reads TGTGCCAGCAGTACGGAACTCGGGGAGCTGTTTTTT.

The chain uses TRBV15 and TRBJ2-7; D is uncertain. The germline V and J ends were trimmed by 6 bases and 0 bases, with 12 bases remaining between them. Germline V gene sequence: CDR1 LNHNV, CDR2 YYDKDF (reference sequence). The CDR3 covers 14 residues. The CDR3: CATRSGPSSYEQYV. In nucleotides, the CDR3 is TGTGCCACCAGGTCTGGGCCAAGCTCCTACGAGCAGTACGTC.

The CDR3 DNA is TGCGCCAGCAGCAAGGATTTGGTGGCCGGGGAGCTGTTTTTT. Translation gives CASSKDLVAGELFF. The V gene is TRBV5-1, the J gene TRBJ2-2; D unclear. The CDR3 sequence is 14 residues long. With 4 bases removed from V and 6 bases from J, the gap between germline ends came to 13 bases. Germline CDR1 SGHRS, CDR2 YFSETQ.

This clonotype was observed a few times. The chain uses TRBV5-6 and TRBJ2-2; D call uncertain. Trimming took off 2 bases at V and 6 bases at J, with 11 bases between the two ends. The CDR3 is 14 residues long. CDR1 is SGHDT, CDR2 YYEEEE, per germline. CDR3 coding DNA: TGTGCCAGCAGCTTCGATAGGCATTCCGGGGAGCTGTTTTTT. Translating gives CASSFDRHSGELFF.

This clonotype has more than one count but fewer than ten. The chain carries TRBV11-2 and TRBJ2-4; TRBD2 aligns across 11 bases. V dropped 5 bases and J dropped 0; count of bases not matched to a gene: 9. Germline-derived CDR1 and CDR2 are SGHAT and FQNNGV. CDR3 length: 18 amino acids. For the CDR3, the DNA is TGTGCCAGCAGCCCCGGGACTAGCGGCTATTTAGCCAAAAACATTCAGTACTTC. It codes for CASSPGTSGYLAKNIQYF. The entire variable domain, with the rest obtained from reference TRBV11-2 and TRBJ2-4, is as follows: EAGVAQSPRYKIIEKRQSVAFWCNPISGHATLYWYQQILGQGPKLLIQFQNNGVVDDSQLPKDRFSAERLKGVDSTLKIQPAKLEDSAVYLCASSPGTSGYLAKNIQYFGAGTRLSVL.

The rearrangement uses TRBV3-1 and TRBJ2-1; D is possibly TRBD1 or TRBD2 (5 bases each). V was trimmed by 0 bases and J by 1 base, leaving 7 bases between them. The CDR3 has 15 amino acids. Germline V CDR1 and CDR2: LGHDT, YNNKEL (reference sequence). The CDR3 sequence: CASSQDWGSYNEQFF. The DNA of the CDR3 is TGTGCCAGCAGCCAAGACTGGGGGTCCTACAATGAGCAGTTCTTC.

The rearrangement joins TRBV4-1 to TRBJ2-7; TRBD2 aligns across 9 bases. The CDR3 is 15 amino acids. The V segment lost 4 bases and the J segment 3 bases; nucleotides outside the gene matches: 7. Germline V CDR1 and CDR2: MGHRA, YSYEKL. CDR3 in DNA: TGCGCCAGCAGCCTAGGACTAGCGTCCGTCTACGAGCAGTACTTC. It codes for CASSLGLASVYEQYF.

This clonotype was counted only a few times. This chain links TRBV5-5 with TRBJ2-2; 8 positions agree with TRBD2. Germline CDR1 SGHKS, CDR2 YYEKEE (reference sequence). The V segment lost 3 bases and the J segment 7 bases; nucleotides outside the gene matches: 11. The CDR3 covers 16 residues. CDR3 DNA: TGTGCCAGCAGCTCACCGGGACTAGTAGCGAGCGGGGAGCTGTTTTTT. Its protein product is CASSSPGLVASGELFF.

This clonotype was picked up a small number of times. V and J are TRBV10-3 and TRBJ1-6, with 10 bases lining up with TRBD1. Unmatched junction bases numbered 5, after V lost 2 bases and J lost 7 bases. In germline, CDR1 is ENHRY, CDR2 SYGVKD. This CDR3 is 16 amino acids long. As DNA, the CDR3 is TGTGCCATCAGTGAGAGGGGACAGGGGTCGAATTCACCCCTCCACTTT. Translation gives CAISERGQGSNSPLHF.

The genes are TRBV2 and TRBJ2-3; the match to TRBD1 covers 8 bases. V trimming: 8 bases; J trimming: 4 bases; junction bases outside the gene matches: 11. Germline V gene data show CDR1 as SNHLY and CDR2 as FYNNEI. There are 15 residues in the CDR3. DNA of the CDR3: TGTGCCAGCGGGAGACAGGGGAGTTCAGCAGATACGCAGTATTTT. The encoded protein is CASGRQGSSADTQYF.

The CDR3 nucleotides are TGCAGTGCTCCGTCCCCCGGACAGGGGTCCTACGAGCAGTACTTC. Its translation is CSAPSPGQGSYEQYF. The V gene is TRBV20-1, the J gene TRBJ2-7; TRBD1 matches at 9 bases. V lost 5 bases, J lost 1 base, and 9 bases stayed unmatched. Germline V gene data show CDR1 as DFQATT and CDR2 as SNEGSKA (reference sequence). The CDR3 is 15 amino acids.

The V call is TRBV11-2, the J call TRBJ2-1; 15 bases are shared with TRBD2. Germline V gene sequence: CDR1 SGHAT, CDR2 FQNNGV. The CDR3 runs to 18 residues. J lost 6 bases, V lost 4 bases, and 10 bases had no gene match. The CDR3 is CASSSGTSGGPGSNEQFF. CDR3 coding DNA: TGTGCCAGCAGCTCCGGGACTAGCGGGGGGCCAGGGTCCAATGAGCAGTTCTTC.

The rearrangement joins TRBV7-2 to TRBJ1-2; D unresolved. The CDR3 loop spans 14 amino acids. Trimming left V 5 bases short and J 3 bases short, with 13 bases between. Germline V lookup: CDR1 SGHTA, CDR2 FQGNSA. The CDR3 DNA is TGTGCCAGCAGCCATCCGAATTGGGACTATGGCTACACCTTC. Its translation is CASSHPNWDYGYTF.

This clonotype has only a few counts. The rearrangement uses TRBV28 and TRBJ2-7; a possible D gene is TRBD1 (8 bases). The CDR3 is made up of 15 amino acids. Trimming cost V 2 bases and J 0 bases, with 11 bases left between them. Germline values: CDR1 MDHEN, CDR2 SYDVKM. CDR3 sequence: CASSLNRGGSYEQYV. In DNA, the CDR3 is TGTGCCAGCAGTTTAAACAGGGGGGGCTCCTACGAGCAGTACGTC.

This chain connects TRBV12-3 or TRBV12-4 to TRBJ2-3, with a weak D call TRBD1 (7 bases). V shed 4 bases and J shed 2 bases, with 22 bases lying between them. CDR3 length: 18 residues. The DNA for the CDR3 is TGTGCCAGCAGTTGGAGGGCGATGGCAGGGGGTTACACAGATACGCAGTATTTT. This gives the protein CASSWRAMAGGYTDTQYF.

V usage is TRBV4-2 and J usage is TRBJ2-1, with 8 bases identical to TRBD2. The CDR3 spans 15 residues. Germline V gene data show CDR1 as LGHNA and CDR2 as YNFKEQ. Trimming cost V 3 bases and J 5 bases; bases outside gene matches: 6. Written as DNA, the CDR3 is TGTGCCAGCAGCCACATAGCGGGAAGTCACAATGAGCAGTTCTTC. Translated, it gives CASSHIAGSHNEQFF.

This clonotype was counted ten times or more. The chain recombines TRBV12-3 or TRBV12-4 with TRBJ1-1, with TRBD1 identical over 8 bases. The CDR3 has 13 residues. Trimming removed 6 bases from V and 7 bases from J; junction bases left unmatched: 7. The CDR3 sequence is CASSRRQGIEAFF. CDR3 DNA: TGTGCCAGCAGCCGCCGACAGGGGATTGAAGCTTTCTTT.

This clonotype was detected only a few times. The V call is TRBV28, the J call TRBJ1-2; possibly TRBD1 for D (5 bases). Germline loops: CDR1 MDHEN, CDR2 SYDVKM. V lost 6 bases to trimming and J lost 4 bases, with 15 bases between them. This CDR3 has 14 residues. DNA of the CDR3: TGTGCCAGCAGCTCCGGGGGGATCCCCTATGGCTACACCTTC. The encoded protein is CASSSGGIPYGYTF.

This clonotype was observed a few times. This rearrangement joins TRBV7-8 to TRBJ1-5, with a possible D match to TRBD1 (5 bases). The CDR3 runs 16 residues. V was cut by 5 bases and J by 1 base, with 15 bases left in between. CDR1 is SGHVS, CDR2 FQNEAQ, per germline. CDR3 amino acids: CASSRGQPASNQPQHF. For the CDR3, the DNA is TGTGCCAGCAGCCGTGGACAACCGGCCAGCAATCAGCCCCAGCATTTT. The whole variable domain, remainder taken from reference TRBV7-8 and TRBJ1-5, is GAGVSQSPRYKVAKRGQDVALRCDPISGHVSLFWYQQALGQGPEFLTYFQNEAQLDKSGLPSDRFFAERPEGSVSTLKIQRTQQEDSAVYLCASSRGQPASNQPQHFGDGTRLSIL.